A single sample gave rise to the 31 T cell receptor beta chains below, sequenced in a study of T cells in Graves' hyperthyroidism and ophthalmopathy. Amplification of TCR beta CDR3 regions used RNA as the template. First-round RT-PCR targeting the TCR CDR3 was performed with the HTBI primer set. TCRdb reprocessed the multiplex PCR reads via MiXCR and lists one record per CDR3 protein. This table has 500,000 to 700,000 distinct CDR3 sequences, 16% appearing once. Material: blood. Receptors originate from a young woman with Graves' hyperthyroidism.

The rearrangement uses TRBV24-1 and TRBJ2-3, with 10 bases aligning to TRBD2. Unmatched junction bases numbered 6, after V lost 9 bases and J lost 4 bases. This CDR3 spans 14 amino acids. Germline CDR1 KGHDR, CDR2 SFDVKD. The CDR3 region has the DNA TGTGCCACCTCCCAGCGGGAGGGCCCAGATACGCAGTATTTT. Protein product: CATSQREGPDTQYF.

The sample holds many counts of this clonotype. This chain connects TRBV7-2 to TRBJ2-3; 8 positions match TRBD1. The CDR3 extends over 16 amino acids. The germline CDR1 and CDR2 sequences are SGHTA and FQGNSA. Trimming cost V 2 bases and J 0 bases; bases outside gene matches: 4. CDR3 in amino acids: CASSLIDRGSTDTQYF. The CDR3 DNA is TGTGCCAGCAGCTTAATTGACAGGGGTAGCACAGATACGCAGTATTTT. Together with reference TRBV7-2 and TRBJ2-3, the CDR3 gives the full variable domain: GAGVSQSPSNKVTEKGKDVELRCDPISGHTALYWYRQSLGQGLEFLIYFQGNSAPDKSGLPSDRFSAERTGGSVSTLTIQRTQQEDSAVYLCASSLIDRGSTDTQYFGPGTRLTVL.

V is TRBV24-1 and J is TRBJ1-2; 8 bases line up with TRBD1. The length of the CDR3 is 12 residues. Germline CDR1 and CDR2: KGHDR and SFDVKD. With 4 bases clipped from V and 10 bases from J, the junction kept 4 bases outside the gene matches. The CDR3 DNA sequence: TGTGCCACCAGTGACCCGGACAGGGACTACACCTTC. Protein product: CATSDPDRDYTF.

This clonotype occurred many times. J is TRBJ1-2 and V is TRBV24-1; D remains ambiguous. The CDR3 runs to 13 residues. Trimming removed 5 bases from V and 2 bases from J, with 8 bases in between. Germline CDR1 reads KGHDR; CDR2 reads SFDVKD. The DNA for the CDR3 is TGTGCCACCAGTGTACATGTCAACTATGGCTACACCTTC. Its translation: CATSVHVNYGYTF.

The sample holds a few counts of this clonotype. The junction and the germline gene differ at one end; a read error may be behind it. The chain uses TRBV2 and TRBJ2-4; unclear D gene. CDR3 length: 15 residues. Germline V gives CDR1 SNHLY, CDR2 FYNNEI. CDR3 amino acids: CASRSGQLAKNIQYF. The CDR3 DNA reads TGCGCCAGCAGGTCGGGCCAATTAGCCAAAAACATTCAGTACTTC.

This clonotype has a count of ten or more. The chain carries TRBV27 and TRBJ1-2; TRBD1 matches at 11 bases. V lost 0 bases and J lost 7; bases outside the gene matches: 4. Germline CDR1 and CDR2: MNHEY and SMNVEV (reference sequence). The CDR3 has 15 residues. CDR3 sequence (DNA): TGTGCCAGCAGTTTATCGCGGACAGGGGGCTTTGGCTACACCTTC. Protein: CASSLSRTGGFGYTF.

The genes are TRBV25-1 and TRBJ2-2; maybe TRBD2 (5 bases). The CDR3 has 16 amino acids. V was pared by 1 base and J by 6 bases, with 15 bases between. CDR1 and CDR2 from the germline V gene are MGHDK and SYGVNS. This CDR3 is CASSESAWTEAGELFF. For the CDR3, the DNA is TGTGCCAGCAGTGAATCCGCCTGGACGGAGGCCGGGGAGCTGTTTTTT.

The chain employs TRBV14 and TRBJ2-7; D unclear. Germline CDR1 and CDR2: SGHDN and FVKESK. V was shortened by 1 base and J by 1 base, with 11 bases between the two germline ends. This CDR3 is built from 15 residues. The CDR3 sequence: CASSQAILGSYEQYF. CDR3 sequence (DNA): TGTGCCAGCAGCCAAGCCATCCTAGGTTCCTACGAGCAGTACTTC.

This chain uses TRBV6-1 with TRBJ2-7; 7 bases are shared with TRBD2. This CDR3 is 12 amino acids long. Germline V gives CDR1 MNHNS, CDR2 SASEGT. J was trimmed by 9 bases and V by 5 bases; bases with no gene match: 7. The DNA of the CDR3 is TGTGCCAGCAGTCACAACGGGGAGGGGCAGTACTTC. It specifies CASSHNGEGQYF.

CDR3 coding DNA: TGTGCCAGCAGTTTATATCCCCCCCGGGGACGGCAAGAGACCCAGTACTTC. It encodes CASSLYPPRGRQETQYF. V is TRBV27 and J is TRBJ2-5; TRBD1 or TRBD2 may be the D gene (5 bases each). The length of the CDR3 is 17 residues. Germline V gene data show CDR1 as MNHEY and CDR2 as SMNVEV (reference sequence). Trimming took off 1 base at V and 2 bases at J, with 17 bases between the two ends.

V and J are TRBV7-9 and TRBJ2-1; 8 nucleotides align to TRBD1. With 5 bases clipped from V and 5 bases from J, the junction kept 14 bases outside the gene matches. The CDR3 is 17 amino acids. Per the germline V gene, CDR1 is SEHNR and CDR2 is FQNEAQ (reference sequence). The CDR3 region is CASSTNSDRDPNNEQFF. The CDR3 nucleotides read TGTGCCAGCAGCACAAATTCGGACAGGGATCCTAACAATGAGCAGTTCTTC. The whole variable domain, remainder taken from reference TRBV7-9 and TRBJ2-1, is DTGVSQNPRHKITKRGQNVTFRCDPISEHNRLYWYRQTLGQGPEFLTYFQNEAQLEKSRLLSDRFSAERPKGSFSTLEIQRTEQGDSAMYLCASSTNSDRDPNNEQFFGPGTRLTVL.

This rearrangement joins TRBV11-3 to TRBJ2-7, with 7 bases aligning to TRBD2. Germline-derived CDR1 and CDR2 are SGHNT and YENEEA. J was trimmed by 6 bases and V by 0 bases; bases with no gene match: 5. The CDR3 loop spans 14 amino acids. CDR3 DNA: TGTGCCAGCAGCTTAGATCCGGGACTAAGCGAGCAGTACTTC. This sequence encodes CASSLDPGLSEQYF.

The chain links TRBV7-9 to TRBJ2-1; tentatively, D is TRBD2 (5 bases). The CDR3 is made up of 17 amino acids. Trimming cost V 1 base and J 0 bases, with 13 bases left between them. The V gene's germline CDR1 is SEHNR and CDR2 FQNEAQ (reference sequence). CDR3 amino acids: CASSLDNRRSSYNEQFF. CDR3 nucleotides: TGTGCCAGCAGCTTAGACAATCGGAGGAGCTCCTACAATGAGCAGTTCTTC.

V and J are TRBV20-1 and TRBJ2-1, with TRBD2 as a possible D gene (7 bases). Trimming took 7 bases from V and 3 from J, leaving 16 bases between them. CDR3 length equals 14 residues. Germline V gene sequence: CDR1 DFQATT, CDR2 SNEGSKA (reference sequence). CDR3 sequence reads: CSVPQGGGYNEQFF. The CDR3 nucleotides read TGCAGTGTCCCCCAGGGAGGGGGCTACAATGAGCAGTTCTTC.

This clonotype occurred a few times. The V and J genes are TRBV20-1 and TRBJ2-7; 8 bases map to TRBD2. The V segment lost 1 base and the J segment 6 bases; nucleotides outside the gene matches: 8. Germline-derived CDR1 and CDR2 are DFQATT and SNEGSKA (reference sequence). The CDR3 is made up of 14 amino acids. Here the CDR3 DNA reads TGCAGTGCTAGAGGCCTAGCGGGTATCTTCGAGCAGTACTTC. Amino acids: CSARGLAGIFEQYF.

This clonotype was seen a handful of times. This chain connects TRBV20-1 to TRBJ2-2; D is undetermined. V was shortened by 4 bases and J by 3 bases, with 15 bases between the two germline ends. Germline CDR1 DFQATT, CDR2 SNEGSKA (reference sequence). The CDR3 runs to 15 residues. The CDR3 here is CSATGPQRDTGELFF. CDR3 coding DNA: TGCAGTGCTACCGGGCCTCAAAGGGACACCGGGGAGCTGTTTTTT.

With respect to this clonotype: This sequence may be a read error, since a much larger clone differs from it by one base. The rearrangement joins TRBV6-1 to TRBJ1-1, with a possible D match to TRBD1 (5 bases). Trimming took off 1 base at V and 3 bases at J, with 6 bases between the two ends. Germline V lookup: CDR1 MNHNS, CDR2 SASEGT. The CDR3 has 13 amino acids. The CDR3 loop reads CASSEVRDTEAFF. The CDR3 DNA reads TGTGCCAGCAGTGAAGTCAGGGACACTGAAGCTTTCTTT.

This clonotype has a count of ten or more. This rearrangement joins TRBV10-3 to TRBJ2-7; D may be TRBD2 (6 bases). CDR1 and CDR2 from the germline V gene are ENHRY and SYGVKD. This CDR3 region has 11 residues. V lost 8 bases, J lost 6 bases, and 11 bases lay in between. The CDR3 protein is CAIGAEGEQYF. The CDR3 DNA is TGTGCCATCGGGGCGGAGGGCGAGCAGTACTTC.

The gene calls are TRBV3-1 and TRBJ2-2; D ambiguous. CDR1 is LGHDT and CDR2 is YNNKEL in the germline V gene (reference sequence). This CDR3 spans 16 amino acids. Trimming left V 4 bases short and J 2 bases short, with 14 bases between. The CDR3 loop is CASSLWADLNTGELFF. In nucleotides, the CDR3 is TGTGCCAGCAGCCTTTGGGCAGACCTAAACACCGGGGAGCTGTTTTTT.

This clonotype was seen a few times. The V and J genes are TRBV5-1 and TRBJ1-1, with a possible D match to TRBD1 (5 bases). The CDR3 loop spans 12 amino acids. V was clipped by 0 bases and J by 9 bases, with 9 bases between them. CDR1 is SGHRS and CDR2 is YFSETQ in the germline V gene. The CDR3 here is CASSLDRGQAFF. The CDR3 nucleotides read TGCGCCAGCAGCTTGGATAGGGGTCAAGCTTTCTTT.

The V and J genes are TRBV6-5 and TRBJ2-1; maybe TRBD2 (6 bases). Deletions cut 0 bases from V and 10 bases from J, with 7 bases between. CDR3 length: 12 residues. Germline CDR1 MNHEY, CDR2 SVGAGI. The CDR3 DNA follows: TGTGCCAGCAGTTACTCGCGGGGCGAGCAGTTCTTC. The encoded protein is CASSYSRGEQFF.

This chain links TRBV5-1 with TRBJ2-3; the D gene is possibly TRBD1 (6 bases). V was shortened by 2 bases and J by 4 bases, with 11 bases between the two germline ends. The CDR3 extends over 14 amino acids. CDR1 is SGHRS and CDR2 is YFSETQ in the germline V gene. This chain's CDR3 is CASSFDRMADTQYF. CDR3 sequence (DNA): TGCGCCAGCAGCTTTGACAGGATGGCAGATACGCAGTATTTT.

This chain joins TRBV7-2 and TRBJ1-6, with D maybe TRBD1 (5 bases). Trimming left V 4 bases short and J 11 bases short, with 15 bases between. The CDR3 contains 14 residues. CDR1 SGHTA and CDR2 FQGNSA come from the germline V gene. DNA for the CDR3: TGTGCCAGCAGCTCCGGGGCGGCCTCCGCACCCCTCCACTTT. Translating it yields CASSSGAASAPLHF.

This clonotype was seen a few times. J is TRBJ1-6 and V is TRBV11-1; TRBD1 matches at 9 bases. The V gene's germline CDR1 is SGHAT and CDR2 FQDESV (reference sequence). V lost 3 bases to trimming and J lost 6 bases; unmatched junction nucleotides: 3. This CDR3 is 15 amino acids long. The CDR3 here is CASSLLDRGNSPLHF. The CDR3 DNA reads as TGTGCCAGCAGCTTGTTGGACAGGGGTAATTCACCCCTCCACTTT.

This clonotype was detected ten times or more. V and J are TRBV5-1 and TRBJ2-1, with 12 bases identical to TRBD2. This CDR3 contains 16 residues. In germline, CDR1 is SGHRS, CDR2 YFSETQ. Unmatched junction bases numbered 11, after V lost 4 bases and J lost 9 bases. CDR3 protein: CASSLPLAGGDGEQFF. The CDR3 region has the DNA TGCGCCAGCAGCCTCCCCCTAGCGGGAGGGGACGGTGAGCAGTTCTTC.

The chain links TRBV19 to TRBJ2-7, with 8 nucleotides matching TRBD1. The ends lost 0 bases at V and 2 bases at J; junction bases unmatched: 6. The length of the CDR3 is 16 residues. In germline, CDR1 is LNHDA, CDR2 SQIVND (reference sequence). DNA of the CDR3: TGTGCCAGTAGTATAGATCCAGGACAGGGACCCTACGAGCAGTACTTC. Encoded protein: CASSIDPGQGPYEQYF.

This clonotype was seen only a few times. The chain combines TRBV7-2 with TRBJ1-2, with 7 bases lining up with TRBD1. Germline CDR1 reads SGHTA; CDR2 reads FQGNSA. The CDR3 runs to 14 residues. Unmatched junction bases numbered 9, after V lost 5 bases and J lost 6 bases. The CDR3 DNA reads TGTGCCAGCAGCCTGTTGACAGGGCTTCATGGCTACACCTTC. It codes for CASSLLTGLHGYTF.

V and J are TRBV6-1 and TRBJ2-3; D not resolved. Trimming shortened V by 6 bases and J by 6 bases, and 10 bases separated the two germline ends. CDR1 and CDR2 from the germline V gene are MNHNS and SASEGT. This CDR3 has 12 amino acids. The CDR3 DNA reads TGTGCCAGCAGACCTATGCGGGATACGCAGTATTTT. The encoded protein is CASRPMRDTQYF.

This clonotype was found a few times. This sequence joins TRBV6-1 and TRBJ2-5; 7 bases are shared with TRBD2. The CDR3 covers 13 residues. Germline V CDR1 and CDR2: MNHNS, SASEGT. The trim removed 6 bases at V and 5 bases at J, leaving 6 bases unmatched. The CDR3 loop is CASRPTSLETQYF. DNA for the CDR3: TGTGCCAGCAGGCCGACTAGCCTGGAGACCCAGTACTTC.

This clonotype occurred a few times. CDR3 sequence (DNA): TGTGCCAGCAGCTTAGAGCTAGGCAGGAAGCTTGAAGCTTTCTTT. It specifies CASSLELGRKLEAFF. The gene calls are TRBV11-2 and TRBJ1-1; D gene unclear. The length of the CDR3 is 15 residues. Germline V CDR1 and CDR2: SGHAT, FQNNGV. Trimming shortened V by 0 bases and J by 7 bases, and 15 bases separated the two germline ends.

This clonotype was observed a handful of times. The rearrangement links TRBV29-1 to TRBJ1-5; weak D call: TRBD1 (6 bases). Germline CDR1 and CDR2: SQVTM and ANQGSEA. Trimming shortened V by 5 bases and J by 5 bases, and 13 bases separated the two germline ends. The CDR3 has 13 amino acids. The CDR3 here is CSVQTGPDQPQHF. The CDR3 region has the DNA TGCAGCGTTCAGACAGGACCAGATCAGCCCCAGCATTTT.